The rows below give T cell receptor beta chains drawn from one sample of a study of T cell responses to AZD1222 COVID-19 vaccine. Assay used: immunoSEQ multiplex PCR; TCRdb lists only in-frame clones, some missing. The sample has roughly 92,000 clones; 90% are singletons. Sequences were derived from peripheral blood, sampled on day 0 of AZD1222 vaccination. These receptors were taken from an adult in good health. CDR3s include the opening cysteine and the closing phenylalanine or tryptophan. A D gene is named only where the DNA matches it firmly. The size entry is marked missing in some rows and otherwise reads once, few, many or a size class.

TRBJ2-2 TRBD2 TRBV7-3 few CASSPGTSDTGELFF TGTGCCAGCAGCCCCGGGACTAGCGACACCGGGGAGCTGTTTTTT
TRBJ2-7 . TRBV19 once CASSIGSGESYEQYF TGTGCCAGTAGTATCGGGTCTGGGGAATCCTACGAGCAGTACTTC
TRBJ1-2 . TRBV11-2 . CASSSTPTAPYTF TGTGCCAGCAGCTCCACCCCAACAGCCCCATACACCTTC
TRBJ2-7 . TRBV5-1 once CASSLAGQAYEQYF TGCGCCAGCAGCTTGGCCGGGCAGGCCTACGAGCAGTACTTC
TRBJ2-6 . TRBV21-1 . CARVGQGFSGANVLTF TGTGCCAGGGTCGGACAGGGATTCTCTGGGGCCAACGTCCTGACTTTC
TRBJ2-6 . TRBV2 . CASCRDTASSGANVLTF TGTGCCAGCTGCAGGGACACTGCCTCCTCTGGGGCCAACGTCCTGACTTTC
TRBJ1-4 . TRBV3-1/TRBV3-2 . CASSQAVNEKLFF TGTGCCAGCAGCCAAGCCGTAAATGAAAAACTGTTTTTT
TRBJ2-7 . TRBV7-8 . CASSLVGYEQYF TGTGCCAGCAGCTTAGTAGGCTACGAGCAGTACTTC
TRBJ2-1 . TRBV30 . CAWSDQVEQFF TGTGCCTGGAGCGATCAAGTTGAGCAGTTCTTC
TRBJ1-2 . TRBV6-5 . CAVNQGARGYTF TGTGCCGTCAACCAGGGAGCGAGAGGCTACACCTTC
TRBJ1-2 . TRBV4-3 . CASSQDDGNYGYTF TGCGCCAGCAGCCAAGACGACGGTAACTATGGCTACACCTTC
TRBJ2-5 . TRBV15 . CATSRRRALETQYF TGTGCCACCAGCAGGAGGCGTGCCCTTGAGACCCAGTACTTC
TRBJ1-1 . TRBV5-5 . CASSLAPGATEAFF TGTGCCAGCAGCTTGGCCCCGGGGGCGACTGAAGCTTTCTTT
TRBJ1-1 . TRBV9 . CASSFYTGGGEAFF TGTGCCAGCAGCTTTTACACGGGGGGTGGTGAAGCTTTCTTT
TRBJ1-2 . TRBV29-1 . CSVGDFYGYTF TGCAGCGTGGGGGACTTTTATGGCTACACCTTC
TRBJ2-3 . TRBV5-8 . CASNKGASTDTQYF TGTGCCAGCAACAAAGGTGCTAGCACAGATACGCAGTATTTT
TRBJ2-2 TRBD1 TRBV6-6 once CASSYPGTVFRELFF TGTGCCAGCAGTTACCCCGGGACAGTGTTCCGGGAGCTGTTTTTT
TRBJ2-2 TRBD2 TRBV5-4 once CASSLSLAATGELFF TGTGCCAGCAGCTTGAGTCTAGCGGCCACCGGGGAGCTGTTTTTT
TRBJ2-7 TRBD2 TRBV19 . CASSPSWGEGNEQYF TGTGCCAGTAGCCCCTCGTGGGGGGAGGGGAACGAGCAGTACTTC
TRBJ2-7 TRBD1 TRBV11-1 . CASSSGQAPPYEQYF TGTGCCAGCAGCTCTGGACAGGCACCACCCTACGAGCAGTACTTC
TRBJ2-1 . TRBV24-1 . CATSEVGVPNEQFF TGTGCCACCAGTGAAGTTGGAGTCCCCAATGAGCAGTTCTTC
TRBJ1-6 . TRBV2 . CASTRGSYNSPLHF TGTGCCAGCACCCGAGGCTCCTATAATTCACCCCTCCACTTT
TRBJ1-6 . TRBV19 . CASPGRRGVMNSPLHF TGTGCCAGTCCCGGTCGGAGGGGGGTAATGAATTCACCCCTCCACTTT
TRBJ1-5 . TRBV3-1/TRBV3-2 . CASSQGSQPQHF TGTGCCAGCAGCCAAGGGAGTCAGCCCCAGCATTTT
TRBJ2-1 TRBD2 TRBV24-1 . CAPSGRGGSYNEQFF TGTGCCCCCAGTGGGCGGGGGGGCTCCTACAATGAGCAGTTCTTC
TRBJ1-6 . TRBV2 . CASSEQGDNSPLHF TGTGCCAGCAGTGAACAGGGCGATAATTCACCCCTCCACTTT
TRBJ1-1 . TRBV5-1 . CASSEGDSFSPTEAFF TGCGCCAGCAGCGAAGGGGACTCTTTTTCTCCGACTGAAGCTTTCTTT
TRBJ2-3 TRBD2 TRBV7-3 . CASSVGLASDTQYF TGTGCCAGCAGTGTAGGACTAGCGTCAGATACGCAGTATTTT